The rows below give T cell receptor beta chains drawn from one sample of a study of cytotoxic CD8 clonotypes in ibrutinib-treated CLL. This table comes from immunoSEQ multiplex PCR, and its TCRdb copy is limited to in-frame clones, with some not included. The data show about 74,000 clones, with 80% seen just once and roughly 7.1% held by the top ten. The sample in question was PBMCs, obtained at disease progression, from a patient treated with ibrutinib. These receptors were taken from a human donor with chronic lymphocytic leukemia. The CDR3 runs from the conserved cysteine through the conserved F or W. Fields, in order: V gene, D gene, clone size, J gene, CDR3 protein, CDR3 DNA. The D gene is left open where the match is weak. Some rows mark clone size as missing; the rest say once, few, many or name a class of expanded clone.

>TRBV29-1|-|-|TRBJ1-2
CSVSGRLNYGYTF
TGCAGCGTTTCCGGACGGCTGAACTATGGCTACACCTTC
>TRBV5-1|-|-|TRBJ2-5
CASSLTGRVETQYF
TGCGCCAGCAGTTTGACGGGGCGGGTCGAGACCCAGTACTTC
>TRBV6-5|-|-|TRBJ2-3
CASSYLAQDTQYF
TGTGCCAGCAGTTACCTAGCTCAAGATACGCAGTATTTT
>TRBV6-1|TRBD1|-|TRBJ2-3
CASRLTGQGTDTQYF
TGTGCCAGCAGATTGACCGGACAGGGCACAGATACGCAGTATTTT
>TRBV10-3|-|-|TRBJ2-2
CAISDWRGPNPGELFF
TGTGCCATCAGTGATTGGCGGGGACCTAACCCCGGGGAGCTGTTTTTT
>TRBV18|-|-|TRBJ2-1
CASSPAQGSSYNEQFF
TGTGCCAGCTCACCAGCTCAAGGGAGCTCCTACAATGAGCAGTTCTTC
>TRBV7-9|TRBD2|-|TRBJ2-5
CASSLLKSSGYQETQYF
TGTGCCAGCAGCTTGCTTAAGTCTAGCGGCTATCAAGAGACCCAGTACTTC
>TRBV7-9|TRBD2|-|TRBJ2-1
CASSRLAGYNEQFF
TGTGCCAGCAGCCGACTAGCGGGGTACAATGAGCAGTTCTTC
>TRBV5-1|TRBD2|-|TRBJ2-3
CASSFWPRTSGSTDTQYF
TGCGCCAGCAGCTTCTGGCCCCGGACTAGCGGGAGTACAGATACGCAGTATTTT
>TRBV2|-|-|TRBJ2-3
CASKLPGTDTQYF
TGTGCCAGCAAGTTACCTGGCACAGATACGCAGTATTTT
>TRBV5-1|TRBD2|-|TRBJ2-1
CASRGGSSYNEQFF
TGCGCCAGCAGGGGCGGGAGCTCCTACAATGAGCAGTTCTTC
>TRBV7-8|-|-|TRBJ1-2
CASSLERRGVYGYTF
TGTGCCAGCAGCTTAGAGCGTAGGGGGGTTTATGGCTACACCTTC
>TRBV5-1|TRBD1|-|TRBJ2-5
CASSGTAQETQYF
TGCGCCAGCAGCGGGACAGCACAAGAGACCCAGTACTTC
>TRBV2|-|-|TRBJ2-7
CASNQDVYYEQYF
TGTGCCAGCAACCAGGACGTGTACTACGAGCAGTACTTC
>TRBV10-1|-|few|TRBJ2-1
CASSEQAAGALVF
TGCGCCAGCAGTGAACAAGCGGCAGGAGCTCTGGTCTTC
>TRBV30|-|-|TRBJ2-5
CAWRGRWETQYF
TGTGCCTGGAGGGGGCGTTGGGAGACCCAGTACTTC
>TRBV27|-|-|TRBJ1-1
CASSSLRGRMNTEAFF
TGTGCCAGCAGTTCCCTACGGGGGCGCATGAACACTGAAGCTTTCTTT
>TRBV9|-|-|TRBJ2-1
CASSVGGGRQFF
TGTGCCAGCAGCGTAGGGGGTGGACGCCAGTTCTTC
>TRBV5-1|TRBD1|once|TRBJ1-2
CASSLQGIKRGYTF
TGCGCCAGCAGCCTACAGGGGATTAAGAGGGGCTACACCTTC
>TRBV19|-|few|TRBJ1-5
CATGGEQPQHF
TGTGCCACGGGGGGGGAGCAGCCCCAGCATTTT
>TRBV19|-|-|TRBJ2-7
CASSSREWNYEQYF
TGTGCCAGTAGTTCCCGGGAATGGAACTACGAGCAGTACTTC
>TRBV11-2|-|few|TRBJ1-1
CASSLVREAFF
TGTGCCAGCAGCTTAGTCCGGGAAGCTTTCTTT
>TRBV19|-|-|TRBJ1-4
CASSPTRPSNEKLFF
TGTGCCAGTAGCCCTACCCGCCCGTCTAATGAAAAACTGTTTTTT